The clone carrying this T cell receptor beta chain turned up a few times. Its antigen is as yet unknown. Within the sample, other DNA sequences also encode this same CDR3. The PCR contained 60 Vbeta and 13 Jbeta primers. Using immunoSEQ multiplex PCR, the repertoire was profiled, and TCRdb retains in-frame clones only, with some absent. The top ten clones hold roughly 2.1% of a sample with 150,000 or so clones, around 77% of them seen once. CDR3 length: 14 residues. Germline trimming cut 4 bases from V and 5 bases from J; bases unmatched to any gene: 6. Germline V gene sequence: CDR1 SGHRS, CDR2 YFSETQ. Healthy bone marrow donors made up the cohort. These data come from a study of cytomegalovirus exposure and HLA in healthy donors. About the research overall: Clustering assigned 81% of the approximately 400 genotyped donors to the Caucasian-associated ancestry cluster.

Study-level points and caveats: According to a later analysis, most TCR beta chains associated with CMV appeared HLA-restricted. As a later analysis revealed, the rate of TCR association differed by HLA locus, with DRB1 most and HLA-C fewest.

The specimen was PBMCs. The receptor was derived from a man in his forties or fifties in good health and CMV-seropositive. The chain couples TRBV5-1 to TRBJ2-5, with 9 bases lining up with TRBD1. The CDR3 bases are TGCGCCAGCAGCATGGGACAGGGAGAGGAGACCCAGTACTTC. Its protein product is CASSMGQGEETQYF.